The clone carrying this TCR beta chain was seen at least ten times. Library preparation for TCR beta used quantitative 5'-RACE with molecular barcodes. TCRdb itself ran the 5' RACE reads through MiXCR, one entry per CDR3 protein. Among 200,000 to 250,000 distinct CDR3 sequences listed, about 10% were seen once. This sample was taken from a study of CD8 T cells in ankylosing spondylitis. The CDR3 totals 14 residues. CDR1 is DFQATT and CDR2 is SNEGSKA in the germline V gene (reference sequence). Deletions cut 3 bases from V and 0 bases from J, with 9 bases between. The chain has TRBV20-1 and TRBJ2-1, with D perhaps assigned TRBD1 or TRBD2 (5 bases each). This TCR was recovered from a male donor with ankylosing spondylitis or in good health (not recorded which). Sequencing was carried out using blood, either unsorted or a sorted T cell fraction (not recorded which). The CDR3 coding sequence is TGCAGTGCTAGTGCAGGGAGCTCCTACAATGAGCAGTTCTTC. Its protein product is CSASAGSSYNEQFF.